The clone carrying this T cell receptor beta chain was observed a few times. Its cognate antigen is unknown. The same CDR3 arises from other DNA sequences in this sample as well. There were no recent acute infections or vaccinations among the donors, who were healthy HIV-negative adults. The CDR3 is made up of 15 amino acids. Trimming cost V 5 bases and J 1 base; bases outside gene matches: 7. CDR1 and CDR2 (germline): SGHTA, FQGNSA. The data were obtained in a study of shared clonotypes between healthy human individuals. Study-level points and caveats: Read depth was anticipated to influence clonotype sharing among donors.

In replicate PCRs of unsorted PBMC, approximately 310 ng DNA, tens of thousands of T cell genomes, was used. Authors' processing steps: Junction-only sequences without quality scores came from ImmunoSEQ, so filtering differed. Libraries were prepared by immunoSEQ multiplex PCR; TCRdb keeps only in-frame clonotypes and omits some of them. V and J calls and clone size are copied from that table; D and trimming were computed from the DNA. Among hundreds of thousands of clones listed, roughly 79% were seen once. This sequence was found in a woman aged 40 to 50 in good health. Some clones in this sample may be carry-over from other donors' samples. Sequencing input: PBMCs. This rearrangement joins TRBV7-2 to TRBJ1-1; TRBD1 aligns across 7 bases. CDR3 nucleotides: TGTGCCAGCAGCCCACAGGGGCGGGGGAACACTGAAGCTTTCTTT. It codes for CASSPQGRGNTEAFF.